This T cell receptor beta chain was identified in a study of Ad26.COV2.S vaccination and SARS-CoV-2 variants. The wider study: Intramuscularly, Ad26.COV2.S was given either once or twice, 56 days apart.

Described treatment: over 15 received Ad26.COV2.S at low or high dose, single or two shots; about 5 received placebo; per-sample allocation not given. Day 63 after the first injection of vaccine or placebo was the sampling time. Sequencing used immunoSEQ multiplex PCR; TCRdb keeps in-frame clones, though not all of them. The profile shows about 450,000 clones, nearly 90% of them singletons. Germline V gives CDR1 MDHEN, CDR2 SYDVKM. The CDR3 runs 17 residues. Trimming removed 2 bases from V and 5 bases from J, with 21 bases in between. The chain couples TRBV28 to TRBJ1-2, with a tentative D call TRBD1 (6 bases). This receptor was obtained from a person aged 18-60 years who received the Ad26.COV2.S COVID-19 vaccine or a placebo. Sequenced material: peripheral blood, taken in a trial of Ad26.COV2.S vaccine versus placebo. DNA of the CDR3: TGTGCCAGCAGTTTAGGACCCGGGGGCGCCGCTCCTTATGGCTACACCTTC. Protein sequence: CASSLGPGGAAPYGYTF.